Here is one T cell receptor (beta chain) with its context. Its target is unknown. For the second PCR, which ran for roughly 6 to 11 cycles, a sample-barcoded 5' primer and a J-beta primer mix were used. A template-switch adaptor with 12 random nucleotides tagged each cDNA molecule. TCRdb reprocessed the 5' RACE reads via MiXCR and lists one record per CDR3 protein. Here the sample spans more than 650,000 distinct CDR3 sequences, about 55% being singletons. These data are taken from a study of blood T cells in healthy people across ages. Study observations and caveats: While age rose, TCR beta diversity per million T cells dropped in a roughly linear way. It was the long-lived donors that had more naive CD4+ cells and higher diversity than aged donors.

Researchers report isolating at least 6 million PBMCs per sample. Specimen: blood. This clonotype originated in an elderly man in good health.

CDR3 nucleotide sequence: TGCAGCGTTCAGAGGGCTGAGACCCAGTTCTTC. Translated, it gives CSVQRAETQFF. The chain couples TRBV29-1 to TRBJ2-1; tentatively, D is TRBD2 (5 bases). V was clipped by 5 bases and J by 13 bases, with 15 bases between them. The CDR3 covers 11 residues. In germline, CDR1 is SQVTM, CDR2 ANQGSEA.